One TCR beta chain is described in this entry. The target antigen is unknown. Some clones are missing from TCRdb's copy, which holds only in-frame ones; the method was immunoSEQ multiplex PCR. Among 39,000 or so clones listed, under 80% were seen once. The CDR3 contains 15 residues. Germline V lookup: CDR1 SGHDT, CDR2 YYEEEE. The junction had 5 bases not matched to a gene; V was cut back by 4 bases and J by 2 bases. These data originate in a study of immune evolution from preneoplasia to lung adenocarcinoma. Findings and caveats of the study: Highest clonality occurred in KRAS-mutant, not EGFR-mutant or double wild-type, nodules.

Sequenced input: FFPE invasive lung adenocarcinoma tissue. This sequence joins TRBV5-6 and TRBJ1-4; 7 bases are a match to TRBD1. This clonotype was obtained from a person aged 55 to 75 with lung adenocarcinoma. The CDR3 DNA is TGTGCCAGCAGCCCCAGGGACAGTACTAATGAAAAACTGTTTTTT. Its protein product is CASSPRDSTNEKLFF.